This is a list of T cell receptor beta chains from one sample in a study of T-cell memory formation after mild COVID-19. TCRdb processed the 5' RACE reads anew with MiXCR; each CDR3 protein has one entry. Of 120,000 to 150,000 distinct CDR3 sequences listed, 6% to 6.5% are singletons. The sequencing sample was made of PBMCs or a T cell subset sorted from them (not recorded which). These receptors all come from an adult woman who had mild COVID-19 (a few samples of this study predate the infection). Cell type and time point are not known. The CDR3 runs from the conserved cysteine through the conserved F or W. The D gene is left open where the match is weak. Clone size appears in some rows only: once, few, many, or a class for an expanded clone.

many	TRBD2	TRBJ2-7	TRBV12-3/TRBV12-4	TGTGCCAGCAGCGGTACTAGCGGGGTCTCCTACGAGCAGTACTTC	CASSGTSGVSYEQYF
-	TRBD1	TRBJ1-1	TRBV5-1	TGCGCCAGCAGCTTGCAGGCAGGGGGGAACACTGAAGCTTTCTTT	CASSLQAGGNTEAFF
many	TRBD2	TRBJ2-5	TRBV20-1	TGCAGTGCTCCACGGGGGGGCCAAGGAGAGACCCAGTACTTC	CSAPRGGQGETQYF
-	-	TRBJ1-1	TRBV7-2	TGTGCCAGCAGCTTAGCGAGTATATCCGGGACGGGGAACACTGAAGCTTTCTTT	CASSLASISGTGNTEAFF
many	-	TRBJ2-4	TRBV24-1	TGTGCCACCAGTGGGGCAGCCAAAAACATTCAGTACTTC	CATSGAAKNIQYF
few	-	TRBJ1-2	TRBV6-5	TGTGCCAGCAGTAAGGTTACAGGTTCCGTCTATGGCTACACCTTC	CASSKVTGSVYGYTF
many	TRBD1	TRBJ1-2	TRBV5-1	TGCGCCAGCAGCAGTTCTCCGGGACAGGGTGAACGCTACACCTTC	CASSSSPGQGERYTF
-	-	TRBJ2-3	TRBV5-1	TGCGCCAGCAGCCCGGGACTGGGGGAAGATACGCAGTATTTT	CASSPGLGEDTQYF
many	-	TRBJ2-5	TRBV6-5	TGTGCCAGCAGTTACCGGCCAGGCCTCCAAGAGACCCAGTACTTC	CASSYRPGLQETQYF
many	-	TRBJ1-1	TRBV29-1	TGCAGCGTCCGGGGGGACACTGAAGCTTTCTTT	CSVRGDTEAFF
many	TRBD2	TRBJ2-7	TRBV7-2	TGTGCCAGCAGCTCGACGACTAGCGGGAGACACTACGAGCAGTACTTC	CASSSTTSGRHYEQYF
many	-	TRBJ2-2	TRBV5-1	TGCGCCAGCAGCTTGGTTGTATCGACCGGGGAGCTGTTTTTT	CASSLVVSTGELFF